This T cell receptor beta chain derives from a study of neurological immune-mediated disorders. General study findings and limits: HTLV-1-associated myelopathy had the most TCR clonal expansion, while multiple sclerosis had the least, a level that fell below healthy controls. Phylogenetic grouping assigned the repertoires of 18 of 34 multiple sclerosis patients to a single related-CDR3 cluster, representing a possible signature.

This CDR3 has 15 amino acids. Trimming at V came to 6 bases and at J to 0 bases, leaving 8 bases not matched to a gene. Germline assignment: CDR1 DFQATT and CDR2 SNEGSKA (reference sequence). The cDNA was synthesized by 5'RACE incorporating 10-nucleotide random UMIs. TCRdb fed the 5' RACE reads into MiXCR, producing one record per CDR3 protein. Of approximately 44,000 distinct CDR3 sequences detected, approximately 5.8% appear once; the ten largest clones hold roughly 1.4%. This clonotype was observed many times. Its specificity is not known. Sorted libraries were derived from about a million CD4+ or CD8+ T cells.

The chain recombines TRBV20-1 with TRBJ2-3, with 8 bases identical to TRBD2. The TCR originated in a woman aged 18-30 years with multiple sclerosis. The sample taken for sequencing was CD4+ T cells from blood. Here the CDR3 reads CSAVNGGGSTDTQYF. CDR3 sequence (DNA): TGCAGTGCAGTAAACGGGGGGGGGAGCACAGATACGCAGTATTTT.